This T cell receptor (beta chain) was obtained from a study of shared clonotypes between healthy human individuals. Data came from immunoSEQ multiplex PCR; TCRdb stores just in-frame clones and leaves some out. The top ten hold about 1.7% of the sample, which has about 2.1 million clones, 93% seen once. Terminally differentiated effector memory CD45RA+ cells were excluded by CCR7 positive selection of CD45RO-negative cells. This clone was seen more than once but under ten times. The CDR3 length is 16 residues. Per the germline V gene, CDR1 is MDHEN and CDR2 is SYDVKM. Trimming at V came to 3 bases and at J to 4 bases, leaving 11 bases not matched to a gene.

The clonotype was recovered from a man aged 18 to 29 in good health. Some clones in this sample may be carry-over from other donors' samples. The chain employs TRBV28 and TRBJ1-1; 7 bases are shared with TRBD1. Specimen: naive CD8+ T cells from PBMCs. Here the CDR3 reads CASSFGRDRWGTEAFF. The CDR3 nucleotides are TGTGCCAGCAGTTTCGGTAGGGACAGATGGGGCACTGAAGCTTTCTTT.